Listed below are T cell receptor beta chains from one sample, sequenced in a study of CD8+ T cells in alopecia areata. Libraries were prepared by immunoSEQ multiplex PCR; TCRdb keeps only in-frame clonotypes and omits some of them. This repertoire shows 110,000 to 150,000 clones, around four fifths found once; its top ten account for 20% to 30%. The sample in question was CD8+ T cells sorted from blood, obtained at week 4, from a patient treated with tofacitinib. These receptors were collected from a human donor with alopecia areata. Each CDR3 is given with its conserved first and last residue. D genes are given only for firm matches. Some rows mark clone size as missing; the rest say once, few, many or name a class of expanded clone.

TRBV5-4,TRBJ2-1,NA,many,CASTLLGGLTEQFF,TGTGCCAGCACGTTGTTGGGGGGCCTTACTGAGCAGTTCTTC
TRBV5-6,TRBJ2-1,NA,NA,CASSLKRKNNEQFF,TGTGCCAGCAGCTTAAAGCGGAAGAACAATGAGCAGTTCTTC
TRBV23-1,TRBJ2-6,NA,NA,CASSHFPGLTRSGANVLTF,TGCGCCAGCAGTCATTTTCCGGGTCTCACCCGCTCTGGGGCCAACGTCCTGACTTTC
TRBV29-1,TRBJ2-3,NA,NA,CSVEPPVVLISTGGTDTQYF,TGCAGCGTTGAGCCGCCGGTCGTCTTGATTTCGACAGGAGGCACAGATACGCAGTATTTT
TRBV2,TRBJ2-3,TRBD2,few,CATLLAGGFDTQYF,TGTGCCACTCTACTAGCGGGCGGGTTCGATACGCAGTATTTT
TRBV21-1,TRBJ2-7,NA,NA,CASSKDWGQGTYEQYF,NA
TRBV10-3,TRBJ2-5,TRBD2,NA,CAISELAGDQETQYF,TGTGCCATCAGTGAACTAGCGGGGGACCAAGAGACCCAGTACTTC
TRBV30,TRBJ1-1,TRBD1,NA,CAWETGTANTEAFF,TGTGCCTGGGAAACCGGGACAGCGAACACTGAAGCTTTCTTT
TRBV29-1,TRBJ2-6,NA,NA,CSVPLDLPRANALTF,TGCAGCGTTCCCCTGGACCTCCCGAGGGCCAACGCCCTGACTTTC
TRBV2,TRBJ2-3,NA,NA,CASSFRGVGDTQYF,TGTGCCAGCAGTTTCCGGGGAGTTGGAGATACGCAGTATTTT
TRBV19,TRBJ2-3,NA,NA,CASSIWARTTDTQYF,TGTGCCAGTAGTATTTGGGCAAGGACCACAGATACGCAGTATTTT
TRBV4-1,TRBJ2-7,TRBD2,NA,CASSLGLGSYEQYF,TGCGCCAGCAGCCTAGGACTAGGATCCTACGAGCAGTACTTC
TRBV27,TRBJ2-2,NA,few,CASSLSIGANTGELFF,TGTGCCAGCAGTTTAAGTATTGGGGCGAACACCGGGGAGCTGTTTTTT
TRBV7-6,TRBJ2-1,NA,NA,CASSPLPSALDNEQFF,TGTGCCAGCAGCCCATTACCCTCGGCCCTGGACAATGAGCAGTTCTTC
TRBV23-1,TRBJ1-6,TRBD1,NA,CASRGQGQSPLHF,TGCGCCAGCAGGGGACAGGGCCAATCACCCCTCCACTTT
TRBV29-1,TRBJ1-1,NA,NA,CSVEVLTGKNTEAFF,TGCAGCGTTGAAGTCCTGACGGGAAAGAACACTGAAGCTTTCTTT
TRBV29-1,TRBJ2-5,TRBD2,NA,CSVDLGGGAGETQYF,TGCAGCGTTGATCTTGGCGGGGGGGCTGGAGAGACCCAGTACTTC
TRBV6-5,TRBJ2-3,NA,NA,CASSYLGGGNTQYF,TGTGCCAGCAGTTATTTGGGGGGTGGAAATACGCAGTATTTT
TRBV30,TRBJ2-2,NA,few,CAWSFAAGLSWELFF,TGTGCCTGGAGTTTCGCGGCAGGTTTATCTTGGGAGCTGTTTTTT
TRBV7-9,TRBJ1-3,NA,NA,CASSSPRYRNTIYF,TGTGCCAGCAGCTCTCCTAGGTACAGAAACACCATATATTTT
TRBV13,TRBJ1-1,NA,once,CASSFWGWNTEAFF,TGTGCCAGCAGCTTCTGGGGATGGAACACTGAAGCTTTCTTT
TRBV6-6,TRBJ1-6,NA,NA,CASRGGPSGSPLHF,TGTGCCAGCAGGGGGGGACCCAGCGGTTCACCCCTCCACTTT
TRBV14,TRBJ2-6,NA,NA,CASSQAPLGANVLTF,TGTGCCAGCAGCCAAGCCCCGTTGGGGGCCAACGTCCTGACTTTC
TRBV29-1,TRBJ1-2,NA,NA,CSVTDSNYGYTF,TGCAGCGTAACAGATAGTAACTATGGCTACACCTTC
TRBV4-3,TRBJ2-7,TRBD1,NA,CASSQDPGKTGEYEQYF,TGCGCCAGCAGCCAAGATCCGGGTAAGACAGGGGAGTACGAGCAGTACTTC
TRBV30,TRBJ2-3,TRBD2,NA,CAWSPERGLAGDTQYF,TGTGCCTGGAGTCCGGAGCGGGGGCTAGCTGGAGATACGCAGTATTTT
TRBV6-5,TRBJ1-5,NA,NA,CASSYSISQPQHF,TGTGCCAGCAGTTACTCGATAAGTCAGCCCCAGCATTTT
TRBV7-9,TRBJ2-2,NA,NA,CASSFQGDTGELFF,TGTGCCAGCAGCTTTCAAGGGGACACCGGGGAGCTGTTTTTT
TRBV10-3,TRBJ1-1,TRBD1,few,CAISDEGANTEAFF,TGTGCCATCAGCGATGAGGGGGCGAACACTGAAGCTTTCTTT
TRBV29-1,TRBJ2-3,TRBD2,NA,CSVDGLTSPSTDTQYF,TGCAGCGTTGACGGGTTGACTAGCCCGAGCACAGATACGCAGTATTTT
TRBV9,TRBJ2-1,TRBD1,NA,CASSVGQAGDRGTNEQFF,TGTGCCAGCAGCGTCGGACAGGCCGGGGACAGGGGAACCAATGAGCAGTTCTTC
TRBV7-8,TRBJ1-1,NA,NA,CASGLDSLEAFF,TGTGCCAGCGGGCTTGATTCTCTGGAAGCTTTCTTT
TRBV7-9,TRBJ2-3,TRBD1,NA,CASSLGQGRTDTQYF,TGTGCCAGCAGCTTAGGACAGGGACGCACAGATACGCAGTATTTT
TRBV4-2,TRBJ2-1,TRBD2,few,CASSPGLAGAPTTNEQFF,TGTGCCAGCAGCCCGGGACTAGCGGGGGCCCCAACAACCAATGAGCAGTTCTTC
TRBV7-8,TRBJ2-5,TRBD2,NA,CASSFGTSPYQETQYF,TGTGCCAGCAGCTTTGGGACTAGCCCCTATCAAGAGACCCAGTACTTC
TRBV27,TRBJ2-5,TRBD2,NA,CASSLLGLVTETQYF,TGTGCCAGCAGTTTATTGGGACTAGTGACGGAGACCCAGTACTTC
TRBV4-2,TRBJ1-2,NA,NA,CASSQERGSELYGYTF,TGTGCCAGCAGCCAAGAGAGGGGGTCGGAACTATATGGCTACACCTTC
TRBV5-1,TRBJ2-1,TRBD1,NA,CASSFTQGASYNEQFF,TGCGCCAGCAGCTTCACCCAGGGGGCCTCCTACAATGAGCAGTTCTTC
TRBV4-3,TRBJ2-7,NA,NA,CASSQEGLPTYEQYF,TGCGCCAGCAGCCAAGAGGGACTTCCGACCTACGAGCAGTACTTC
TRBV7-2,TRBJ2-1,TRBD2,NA,CASSLGGLEFTGDEQFF,TGTGCCAGCAGCTTAGGAGGACTAGAGTTCACAGGTGATGAGCAGTTCTTC
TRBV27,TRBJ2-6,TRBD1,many,CASSRGQPISGANVLTF,TGTGCCAGCAGTAGGGGACAGCCGATCTCTGGGGCCAACGTCCTGACTTTC
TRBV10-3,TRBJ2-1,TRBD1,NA,CAIIGDSYNEQFF,TGTGCCATCATTGGGGACAGTTACAATGAGCAGTTCTTC
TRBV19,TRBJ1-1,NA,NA,CASSIRRYTEAFF,TGTGCCAGTAGTATAAGGCGCTACACTGAAGCTTTCTTT
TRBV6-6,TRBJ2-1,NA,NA,CASSWSDSQQFF,TGTGCCAGCAGTTGGTCGGACTCCCAGCAGTTCTTC
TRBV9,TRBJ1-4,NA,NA,CASTDSRGAGGKLFF,TGTGCCAGCACCGATAGCCGGGGCGCGGGGGGAAAACTGTTTTTT
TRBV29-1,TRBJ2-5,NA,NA,CSVEDRGTGPQETQYF,TGCAGCGTTGAAGATAGAGGGACGGGTCCCCAAGAGACCCAGTACTTC